This section outlines one TCR beta chain sequence together with its context. This specimen belongs to a study of chemoradiotherapy in HPV16-positive cancers. The protocol was immunoSEQ multiplex PCR, while the TCRdb copy is restricted to in-frame clones and leaves out a portion. The sample shows around 20,000 clones, around 67% of them seen only once. Germline loops: CDR1 SGHRS, CDR2 YFSETQ. Trimming removed 0 bases at V and 4 bases at J, with 10 bases between. This CDR3 is built from 14 residues. This chain connects TRBV5-1 to TRBJ1-1; D remains unclear. This specimen was collected from a patient who underwent chemoradiotherapy. This receptor was taken from a human donor with HPV-associated anogenital cancer. In DNA form, the CDR3 reads TGCGCCAGCAGCTTGGTAGCGTCAGTCACTGAAGCTTTCTTT. Its protein is CASSLVASVTEAFF.